The 9 T cell receptor beta chains listed next were all sequenced from one sample in a study of shared clonotypes between healthy human individuals. This table comes from immunoSEQ multiplex PCR, and its TCRdb copy is limited to in-frame clones, with some not included. The data hold 2,500,000 or so clones, with just under 95% observed a single time. Sample: naive CD4+ T cells from PBMCs. The subset is: CD45RA+ positively selected. These receptors originate from a man between 18 and 35 years old in good health. Some clones in this sample may be carry-over from other donors' samples.

This clone occurred once. The rearrangement joins TRBV9 to TRBJ1-3, with a tentative D call TRBD1 (5 bases). Looked up from germline, CDR1 is SGDLS and CDR2 is YYNGEE. The CDR3 loop spans 16 amino acids. V was cut by 0 bases and J by 2 bases, with 12 bases left in between. Here the CDR3 reads CASSVEAGRTGNTIYF. CDR3 nucleotides: TGTGCCAGCAGCGTAGAGGCAGGGAGGACTGGAAACACCATATATTTT.

The J gene is TRBJ2-3, the V gene TRBV18; D is ambiguous. V shed 1 base and J shed 7 bases, with 15 bases lying between them. The germline V gene encodes CDR1 KGHSH and CDR2 LQKENI. The CDR3 is 15 residues long. The CDR3 sequence is CASSPRPNEAYTQYF. CDR3 coding DNA: TGTGCCAGCTCACCACGACCCAACGAAGCATATACGCAGTATTTT.

The chain uses TRBV7-8 and TRBJ2-5; tentatively, D is TRBD2 (5 bases). The CDR3 runs 17 residues. The germline gives CDR1 SGHVS, CDR2 FQNEAQ. V lost 1 base to trimming and J lost 5 bases, with 20 bases between them. For the CDR3, the DNA is TGTGCCAGCAGCTTAGTCATTAGTCCACGGGGTGGGGAGACCCAGTACTTC. This gives the protein CASSLVISPRGGETQYF. Combining the CDR3 with reference TRBV7-8 and TRBJ2-5 gives the whole variable domain GAGVSQSPRYKVAKRGQDVALRCDPISGHVSLFWYQQALGQGPEFLTYFQNEAQLDKSGLPSDRFFAERPEGSVSTLKIQRTQQEDSAVYLCASSLVISPRGGETQYFGPGTRLLVL.

This clone was seen once. V and J are TRBV27 and TRBJ1-4; D is undetermined. The CDR3 sequence is 16 residues long. The V end was cut by 5 bases, the J end by 1 base, with 14 bases between. Germline CDR1 is MNHEY and CDR2 is SMNVEV (reference sequence). CDR3 sequence (DNA): TGTGCCAGCAGTCCAAGGCCCTGGGGAACTAATGAAAAACTGTTTTTT. The encoded protein is CASSPRPWGTNEKLFF.

The chain links TRBV23-1 to TRBJ1-4, with 12 bases that match TRBD1. TRBV23-1 is an open reading frame whose function is uncertain. After removal of 0 bases from V and 2 bases from J, the junction contained 4 bases not matched to a gene. The CDR3 has 18 residues. CDR3 amino acids: CASSQSGQGAPTNEKLFF. The DNA of the CDR3 is TGCGCCAGCAGTCAATCGGGACAGGGGGCGCCGACTAATGAAAAACTGTTTTTT.

This chain connects TRBV28 to TRBJ2-5, with unresolved D. The CDR3 has 14 residues. V lost 3 bases and J 7 bases, leaving 15 bases between the germline ends. Germline V lookup: CDR1 MDHEN, CDR2 SYDVKM. The CDR3: CASSLPNLSPTQYF. CDR3 nucleotides: TGTGCCAGCAGTTTGCCCAACTTGTCACCGACCCAGTACTTC.

Here the CDR3 reads CASRQSPVDTEAFF. The DNA for the CDR3 is TGTGCCAGCAGGCAAAGCCCAGTTGACACTGAAGCTTTCTTT. The gene calls are TRBV28 and TRBJ1-1; D call uncertain. The CDR3 spans 14 residues. The germline V gene encodes CDR1 MDHEN and CDR2 SYDVKM. V was clipped by 6 bases and J by 3 bases, with 14 bases between them.

This chain connects TRBV7-2 to TRBJ1-2; D call uncertain. The CDR3 has 13 residues. The germline gives CDR1 SGHTA, CDR2 FQGNSA. V was cut by 1 base and J by 1 base, with 4 bases left in between. The CDR3 loop reads CASSLVRNYGYTF. For the CDR3, the DNA is TGTGCCAGCAGCTTAGTGCGTAACTATGGCTACACCTTC. Looking up the rest from reference TRBV7-2 and TRBJ1-2 gives the full variable domain: GAGVSQSPSNKVTEKGKDVELRCDPISGHTALYWYRQSLGQGLEFLIYFQGNSAPDKSGLPSDRFSAERTGGSVSTLTIQRTQQEDSAVYLCASSLVRNYGYTFGSGTRLTVV.

The chain combines TRBV9 with TRBJ1-4; D is possibly TRBD1 (5 bases). The CDR3 loop spans 16 amino acids. Germline V lookup: CDR1 SGDLS, CDR2 YYNGEE. Trimming shortened V by 3 bases and J by 7 bases, and 19 bases separated the two germline ends. The CDR3 loop is CASSGGLAAGGEKLFF. The CDR3 DNA is TGTGCCAGCAGCGGAGGGCTCGCGGCCGGGGGTGAAAAACTGTTTTTT.